This TCR beta chain emerged from a study of T cells in Graves' hyperthyroidism and ophthalmopathy (dated by TCRdb to 2018 to 2020). In terms of the full investigation: Peripheral blood samples were taken at the time of initial diagnosis, prior to any treatment. Whether ophthalmopathy could be predicted prospectively was tested in an independent validation cohort made up of some 20 hyperthyroidism patients plus 17 patients who later progressed to ophthalmopathy. According to the paper, TCR Vbeta CDR3 sequencing was carried out on 120 to 150 peripheral blood samples, which came from 40 to 45 ophthalmopathy, around 74 hyperthyroidism and about 17 progressor patients. The 100 discovery patients were randomly divided into training and test sets at a 7:3 ratio. In addition, the study compared T-cell repertoires in thyroid tissue and in blood from roughly 6 Graves' hyperthyroidism patients. A discovery cohort of roughly 100 patients, approximately 45 with Graves' ophthalmopathy and 55 to 65 with stable Graves' hyperthyroidism, was used to find distinguishing TCR V-J signatures. After blood sampling, hyperthyroidism patients were treated with methimazole at a starting dose of 30 mg daily, and ophthalmopathy patients were treated with high-dose intravenous methylprednisolone. Broader findings and caveats from the paper: Most expanded thyroid clonotypes (frequency above 0.001) were also detected in blood, suggesting blood repertoires may reflect thyroid immune responses. No statistical method was used to set the sample size in advance, and investigators knew the group allocation. A 13 V-J signature model separated ophthalmopathy from stable hyperthyroidism, with roughly 88% sensitivity and about 81% specificity in cross-validation and 80%/75% in testing. In validation, the model predicted progression to ophthalmopathy a median of 6.5 months before onset, with around 70% sensitivity and nearly 75% specificity.

Amplification of TCR beta CDR3 regions was carried out from RNA transcripts. The first round of RT-PCR for the TCR CDR3 was performed with the HTBI primer set and the Qiagen OneStep RT-PCR kit. The libraries were constructed in a second round of multiplex PCR and then size-selected and purified. Sequencing of the libraries was done on an Illumina HiSeq2000 using paired-end 100 bp reads. The authors processed their data as follows. Raw data were processed with SOAPnuke, discarding reads with adapters, uncalled bases, mean Phred below 15, or no exact constant-primer or identifier match. High-quality paired reads were merged with COPE v1.2.5, and unique nucleotide sequences were defined as clonotypes. MiTCR v1.1 was used to align the clonotypes against IMGT TRBV, TRBD and TRBJ reference segments. Only V-J combinations with frequency above 0.0001, covering 99% to 99.2% of repertoires, were analysed. The TCS score was defined as F50 (clonal expansion) divided by E x V (chaos), with BLOSUM62-based TCRdist calculated between CDR3 peptides within each V-J. Welch's t-statistics and random forest reduced fewer than 600 V-J features to under 15, which were used in a naive Bayes classifier (R e1071). TCRdb handled the public reads itself, with Q25 trimming in fastp and clone calling in MiXCR, and kept productive beta chains. Rows are unified per CDR3 protein, each entry keeping the most common DNA and genes. The V and J calls, along with clone size, are taken from TCRdb and not from the paper's own processing. The sample table holds over 700,000 distinct CDR3 sequences, of which approximately 19% were seen once. The ten top clones hold roughly a sixth of the sample.

Hyperthyroidism patients were newly diagnosed, had a disease duration of under 2 months, and were aged 18 to 65 years. Exclusion was applied to patients with uncontrolled infections, other autoimmune diseases, pregnancy or lactation. Diagnoses relied on clinical symptoms, serum thyroxine and TRAb, thyroid ultrasound and orbital computed tomography. For progressor patients, blood was drawn at the first diagnosis of hyperthyroidism, before any ophthalmopathy symptoms had appeared. PBMCs were separated from roughly 10 ml of fresh peripheral blood using Ficoll-Paque density gradient centrifugation. Progressor patients were defined as those initially diagnosed with Graves' hyperthyroidism in whom ophthalmopathy developed during follow-up. Total RNA was extracted with Trizol reagent, and quality was checked on an Agilent 2100 Bioanalyzer. Concerning this clonotype: Its antigen has not been determined. Nothing much larger sits one base from this clone, and base qualities are not available.

Sequenced sample: blood. This TCR was sampled from a woman aged 45 to 65 with Graves' hyperthyroidism that later progressed to Graves' ophthalmopathy.

The bases are TGTGCCAGTAGTCCTACCCGACAGGGGGCGGACACCGGGGAGCTGTTTTTT. Its protein product is CASSPTRQGADTGELFF. This receptor chain uses TRBV19 and TRBJ2-2, with TRBD1 identical over 10 junction bases. From V the trimming removes 5 bases and from J it removes 3 bases, while the gene matches leave 9 bases of the junction unaccounted for. CDR1 is given as LNHDA and CDR2 as SQIVND, both from the germline V gene (reference sequence). The CDR3 goes from the cysteine to the phenylalanine over 17 residues. The kept DNA is CDR3 alone, 51 bases in frame from the first base.